The next 16 T cell receptor beta chains were all read from a single sample in a study of T cell changes during pregnancy in multiple sclerosis. Generated by immunoSEQ multiplex PCR, the TCRdb table keeps only in-frame clones and is missing some. The sample lists about 61,000 clones, more than 80% occurring once. Material: peripheral blood, obtained in the first trimester of pregnancy. Receptors originate from a female donor in good health, enrolled as a control in a pregnancy study.

The CDR3 bases are TGTGCCAGTACCGAGACAGGGGGAGAGACCCAGTACTTC. Protein sequence: CASTETGGETQYF. The chain couples TRBV19 to TRBJ2-5; the match to TRBD1 covers 9 bases. Looked up from germline, CDR1 is LNHDA and CDR2 is SQIVND (reference sequence). V trimming: 7 bases; J trimming: 4 bases; junction bases outside the gene matches: 4. This CDR3 has 13 amino acids. Full variable domain (missing parts from reference TRBV19 and TRBJ2-5): DGGITQSPKYLFRKEGQNVTLSCEQNLNHDAMYWYRQDPGQGLRLIYYSQIVNDFQKGDIAEGYSVSREKKESFPLTVTSAQKNPTAFYLCASTETGGETQYFGPGTRLLVL.

The chain is built from TRBV15 and TRBJ1-4, with 7 bases that match TRBD1. Trimming took 4 bases from V and 5 from J; bases not matched to a gene: 7. The CDR3 loop spans 15 amino acids. From germline, CDR1 is LNHNV and CDR2 YYDKDF (reference sequence). The CDR3 loop reads CATSTLGQVNEKLFF. As DNA, the CDR3 is TGTGCCACCAGCACTCTTGGACAGGTCAATGAAAAACTGTTTTTT.

The chain has TRBV9 and TRBJ1-3; D is perhaps TRBD1 (5 bases). Germline CDR1 is SGDLS and CDR2 is YYNGEE. Trimming took off 4 bases at V and 1 base at J, with 21 bases between the two ends. The CDR3 totals 18 residues. CDR3 residues: CASSRDVAGRESGNTIYF. The CDR3 DNA sequence: TGTGCCAGCAGCCGAGACGTTGCGGGGCGTGAGTCTGGAAACACCATATATTTT. The variable domain in full, completed from reference TRBV9 and TRBJ1-3, reads DSGVTQTPKHLITATGQRVTLRCSPRSGDLSVYWYQQSLDQGLQFLIQYYNGEERAKGNILERFSAQQFPDLHSELNLSSLELGDSALYFCASSRDVAGRESGNTIYFGEGSWLTVV.

V is TRBV7-9 and J is TRBJ2-7, with 13 positions matching TRBD2. The CDR3 is 17 amino acids. From germline, CDR1 is SEHNR and CDR2 FQNEAQ (reference sequence). Trimming at V came to 5 bases and at J to 2 bases, leaving 9 bases not matched to a gene. The CDR3 here is CASSPKGLAGIAYEQYF. The CDR3 coding sequence is TGTGCCAGCAGCCCAAAGGGACTAGCGGGGATTGCCTACGAGCAGTACTTC.

The rearrangement uses TRBV7-8 and TRBJ1-2; a possible D gene is TRBD1 (6 bases). This CDR3 contains 14 residues. The germline CDR1 and CDR2 sequences are SGHVS and FQNEAQ. Deletions cut 6 bases from V and 8 bases from J, with 19 bases between. The CDR3 here is CASSGIQGLGGYTF. CDR3 bases: TGTGCCAGCAGTGGTATTCAGGGGCTGGGCGGCTACACCTTC.

The CDR3 spells CASSELDRANYGYTF. The CDR3 region has the DNA TGTGCCAGCAGCGAGTTGGACAGAGCTAACTATGGCTACACCTTC. The chain links TRBV11-2 to TRBJ1-2, with a weak D call TRBD1 (6 bases). Germline V gene lookup returns CDR1 SGHAT and CDR2 FQNNGV. V lost 5 bases and J lost 0, with 13 bases in between. This CDR3 spans 15 amino acids.

CDR3 in amino acids: CASSPDSGINQPQHF. The CDR3 DNA reads TGTGCCAGTAGTCCGGACAGTGGGATTAATCAGCCCCAGCATTTT. The chain employs TRBV19 and TRBJ1-5; D possibly corresponds to TRBD1 (6 bases). Germline CDR1 is LNHDA and CDR2 is SQIVND (reference sequence). The V end lost 5 bases, the J end lost 4 bases, and 15 bases lay between the germline ends. The CDR3 has 15 residues.

The rearrangement uses TRBV14 and TRBJ2-2; 11 bases align to TRBD2. Trimming at V came to 0 bases and at J to 6 bases, leaving 6 bases not matched to a gene. The CDR3 is 17 amino acids. CDR1 and CDR2 (germline): SGHDN, FVKESK. CDR3 sequence (DNA): TGTGCCAGCAGCCAAGAAAAATGGACTAGCGGGTCCGGGGAGCTGTTTTTT. Translated: CASSQEKWTSGSGELFF. Looking up the rest from reference TRBV14 and TRBJ2-2 gives the full variable domain: EAGVTQFPSHSVIEKGQTVTLRCDPISGHDNLYWYRRVMGKEIKFLLHFVKESKQDESGMPNNRFLAERTGGTYSTLKVQPAELEDSGVYFCASSQEKWTSGSGELFFGEGSRLTVL.

The rearrangement links TRBV18 to TRBJ2-7; D perhaps matches TRBD1 (6 bases). From germline, CDR1 is KGHSH and CDR2 LQKENI. This CDR3 region has 18 residues. Trimming removed 3 bases at V and 3 bases at J, with 24 bases between. The CDR3 DNA is TGTGCCAGCTCACCTCGACTACAGGGTCCAGAAAATCGCTACGAGCAGTACTTC. It encodes CASSPRLQGPENRYEQYF. The full variable domain, rest sourced from reference TRBV18 and TRBJ2-7, is NAGVMQNPRHLVRRRGQEARLRCSPMKGHSHVYWYRQLPEEGLKFMVYLQKENIIDESGMPKERFSAEFPKEGPSILRIQQVVRGDSAAYFCASSPRLQGPENRYEQYFGPGTRLTVT.

The genes are TRBV5-4 and TRBJ2-2, with 11 bases aligning to TRBD2. This CDR3 spans 17 amino acids. Germline lookup yields CDR1 SGHNT and CDR2 YYREEE (reference sequence). V shed 0 bases and J 1 base; nucleotides not matched to a gene: 2. The DNA of the CDR3 is TGTGCCAGCAGCTTGGGGCTAGCGGGGGGGAACACCGGGGAGCTGTTTTTT. Encoded protein: CASSLGLAGGNTGELFF.

CDR3 DNA sequence: TGTGCCAGCAGTCCCTCCTGGGGCGATGGCTACACCTTC. Translated, it gives CASSPSWGDGYTF. The chain recombines TRBV6-6 with TRBJ1-2; a weak D match, TRBD1 (5 bases). The germline V and J ends were trimmed by 5 bases and 6 bases, with 13 bases remaining between them. The length of the CDR3 is 13 residues. Germline assignment: CDR1 MNHNY and CDR2 SVGAGI (reference sequence).

V is TRBV7-2 and J is TRBJ1-5; D gene unclear. There are 14 residues in the CDR3. CDR1 is SGHTA and CDR2 is FQGNSA in the germline V gene. Trimming took off 2 bases at V and 3 bases at J, with 8 bases between the two ends. The CDR3 bases are TGTGCCAGCAGCTTACACGGTATCAATCAGCCCCAGCATTTT. This sequence encodes CASSLHGINQPQHF. The complete variable domain, with remaining parts taken from reference TRBV7-2 and TRBJ1-5, reads GAGVSQSPSNKVTEKGKDVELRCDPISGHTALYWYRQSLGQGLEFLIYFQGNSAPDKSGLPSDRFSAERTGGSVSTLTIQRTQQEDSAVYLCASSLHGINQPQHFGDGTRLSIL.

This chain connects TRBV9 to TRBJ1-5, with D possibly TRBD1 on 6 matching bases. CDR3 size: 15 residues. The germline V and J ends were trimmed by 2 bases and 1 base, with 10 bases remaining between them. Looked up from germline, CDR1 is SGDLS and CDR2 is YYNGEE. CDR3 DNA: TGTGCCAGCAGCGTCGACAGGAGAAGCAATCAGCCCCAGCATTTT. Translation: CASSVDRRSNQPQHF.

This clone was recorded a few times. The chain is built from TRBV5-8 and TRBJ1-1; 7 positions match TRBD1. Germline trimming cut 0 bases from V and 7 bases from J; bases unmatched to any gene: 6. The germline V gene encodes CDR1 SGHTS and CDR2 YDEGEE. The CDR3 is 14 residues long. The CDR3 coding sequence is TGTGCCAGCAGCTTGGGGGACAGCATAGGTGAAGCTTTCTTT. Its protein product is CASSLGDSIGEAFF.

This chain joins TRBV5-1 and TRBJ1-6; D is possibly TRBD1 (6 bases). The length of the CDR3 is 16 residues. Germline values: CDR1 SGHRS, CDR2 YFSETQ. Trimming shortened V by 1 base and J by 7 bases, and 15 bases separated the two germline ends. The CDR3 DNA follows: TGCGCCAGCAGCTTGTTCGGCAGGGGTGCCAATTCACCCCTCCACTTT. It translates to CASSLFGRGANSPLHF.

The CDR3 sequence: CAWTTGLTYEQYF. CDR3 nucleotides: TGTGCCTGGACCACAGGATTAACCTACGAGCAGTACTTC. The rearrangement links TRBV30 to TRBJ2-7, with a tentative D call TRBD1 (5 bases). The CDR3 spans 13 residues. Germline CDR1 reads GTSNPN; CDR2 reads SVGIG (reference sequence). The germline V and J ends were trimmed by 4 bases and 2 bases, with 12 bases remaining between them.